Listed below are T cell receptor beta chains from one sample, sequenced in a study of shared clonotypes between healthy human individuals. Sequencing used immunoSEQ multiplex PCR; TCRdb keeps in-frame clones, though not all of them. Of over 2 million clones listed, about 95% are singletons. The sequenced sample consisted of naive CD8+ T cells sorted from blood. All receptors come from a man aged 18 to 30 in good health. Each CDR3 is given with its conserved first and last residue.

CDR3 protein	V gene	J gene
CASSLYAPPAEQYF	TRBV5-6	TRBJ2-7
CASSLAPSSYEQYF	TRBV5-4	TRBJ2-7
CASKRGFFSYEQYF	TRBV6-7	TRBJ2-7
CASSKREAESMNTEAFF	TRBV19	TRBJ1-1
CAWRPQGYGYTF	TRBV30	TRBJ1-2
CASSQWTGDSYEQYF	TRBV7-6	TRBJ2-7
CASSSGSRYEQYF	TRBV5-8	TRBJ2-7
CASSLVRIDSDTQYF	TRBV7-9	TRBJ2-3
CASSPPSPPPNEQFF	TRBV7-9	TRBJ2-1
CASSSPPSFHEQYF	TRBV12-1	TRBJ2-7
CASRQYQEASSTDTQYF	TRBV14	TRBJ2-3
CASSYRPGHEQYF	TRBV6-5	TRBJ2-7
CASTMSGAYNEQFF	TRBV28	TRBJ2-1
CASSLSSGGSTDTQYF	TRBV5-1	TRBJ2-3
CASSWTSTSGELFF	TRBV5-1	TRBJ2-2
CATGLLTTPHYEQYF	TRBV6-1	TRBJ2-7
CATAPGQGVGELFF	TRBV28	TRBJ2-2
CASSLGTSGKANEQFF	TRBV7-9	TRBJ2-1
CASSLERQVGSYNEQFF	TRBV5-1	TRBJ2-1
CASSPSGDDTGELFF	TRBV27	TRBJ2-2
CASSSVPSGELFF	TRBV7-2	TRBJ2-2
CAISAGRSSYNEQFF	TRBV7-6	TRBJ2-1
CASSPDGVNDGYTF	TRBV9	TRBJ1-2
CASSAGAEEETQYF	TRBV13	TRBJ2-5
CASRQGDYGYTF	TRBV2	TRBJ1-2
CASSPLAAGSAETDTQYF	TRBV27	TRBJ2-3
CASSLRRGEAFF	TRBV7-6	TRBJ1-1
CASSPVLLAGGNNEQFF	TRBV7-9	TRBJ2-1
CASSWGTGAASYEQYF	TRBV5-1	TRBJ2-7
CASSEASGVYNEQFF	TRBV2	TRBJ2-1
CASSSGLAGYEQYF	TRBV5-6	TRBJ2-7
CASSYTQGSTEAFF	TRBV6-6	TRBJ1-1
CATSTYTGANGYTF	TRBV15	TRBJ1-2
CASRLHGTLNEQFF	TRBV7-9	TRBJ2-1
CASTDDQSSYNSPLHF	TRBV19	TRBJ1-6
CASSLFPEDNEQFF	TRBV5-1	TRBJ2-1
CASSVVSQAEAFF	TRBV9	TRBJ1-1
CASSTGQGANQPQHF	TRBV4-1	TRBJ1-5
CASSEFEDRVYTGELFF	TRBV6-1	TRBJ2-2
CASSLVGGGDEQYF	TRBV7-2	TRBJ2-7
CASSLGQGGEQYF	TRBV6-6	TRBJ2-7